This TCR beta chain was recorded in a study of T cell responses to AZD1222 COVID-19 vaccine. Notes on the study in general: Repertoires were collected only later (after the peak T cell response had occurred). Spike-specific TCR breadth and depth grew following two AZD1222 doses.

Repertoires were generated with immunoSEQ multiplex PCR, while TCRdb's copy carries only in-frame clones and drops some. Of over 100,000 clones in the sample, more than 75% were seen once. As concerns this clone: Its antigen is still unknown.

The CDR3 is 18 residues long. CDR1 and CDR2 (germline): SGHKS, YYEKEE (reference sequence). Unmatched junction bases numbered 12, after V lost 4 bases and J lost 1 base. The sequencing here drew on peripheral blood, taken 28 days after the second AZD1222 dose. This clonotype was sampled from an adult who received the AZD1222 COVID-19 vaccine. V usage is TRBV5-5 and J usage is TRBJ1-4; 8 positions match TRBD1. The CDR3 sequence: CASSRLYRDRLTNEKLFF. The CDR3 nucleotides read TGTGCCAGCAGCAGATTGTACCGGGACAGGTTAACTAATGAAAAACTGTTTTTT.